Presented here are 17 T cell receptor beta chains from one specimen sequenced in a study of beta chain features in type 1 diabetes. Investigators reverse transcribed all isolated RNA, so they sequenced expressed TCRB transcripts. Sequencing used immunoSEQ multiplex PCR; TCRdb keeps in-frame clones, though not all of them. The table lists 35,000 or so clones, 55% to 70% of them singletons, with around 2% in the top ten. Material: Tregs from blood. The origin of the receptors is a woman aged 30 to 39 in good health.

This clone was detected only a few times. The chain joins TRBV27 to TRBJ2-1; 9 positions match TRBD2. The CDR3 runs to 15 residues. CDR1 is MNHEY, CDR2 SMNVEV, per germline (reference sequence). The ends lost 2 bases at V and 9 bases at J; junction bases unmatched: 8. The CDR3 spells CASSLVREGVREQFF. CDR3 DNA: TGTGCCAGCAGTTTAGTGCGGGAGGGAGTACGTGAGCAGTTCTTC.

Here the CDR3 reads CSVEFGTVSYEQYF. For the CDR3, the DNA is TGCAGCGTTGAGTTTGGGACAGTTTCCTACGAGCAGTACTTC. The chain couples TRBV29-1 to TRBJ2-5; 7 bases map to TRBD1. The DNA matches TRBJ2-7 better at its end, which makes the J call doubtful. CDR1 and CDR2 from the germline V gene are SQVTM and ANQGSEA. The CDR3 spans 14 residues.

Only one count was recorded for this clone. This chain uses TRBV19 with TRBJ2-4; D ambiguous. The germline CDR1 and CDR2 sequences are LNHDA and SQIVND (reference sequence). Between the trimmed V and J ends, which lost 2 bases and 0 bases, there was a span of 14 bases. CDR3 length: 17 residues. The DNA of the CDR3 is TGTGCCAGTAGTATACCACCCTATGATCCAGCCAAAAACATTCAGTACTTC. This sequence encodes CASSIPPYDPAKNIQYF.

As DNA, the CDR3 is TGTGCCAGCAGTCAACGGGGACTAGAGAACAATGAGCAGTTCTTC. Its protein product is CASSQRGLENNEQFF. The chain is built from TRBV7-2 and TRBJ2-1; 8 bases are shared with TRBD2. The germline gives CDR1 SGHTA, CDR2 FQGNSA. This CDR3 is 15 amino acids long. V trimming: 6 bases; J trimming: 5 bases; junction bases outside the gene matches: 9.

This rearrangement joins TRBV5-4 to TRBJ2-7; D might be TRBD2 (6 bases). Germline lookup yields CDR1 SGHNT and CDR2 YYREEE (reference sequence). V was trimmed by 4 bases and J by 4 bases, leaving 15 bases between them. The CDR3 runs 14 residues. The CDR3 loop reads CASSLDYAGYEQYF. CDR3 coding DNA: TGTGCCAGCAGCCTGGACTACGCGGGATACGAGCAGTACTTC.

The chain recombines TRBV7-9 with TRBJ1-3, with D uncertain. CDR1 and CDR2 from the germline V gene are SEHNR and FQNEAQ (reference sequence). This CDR3 contains 14 residues. V was cut by 5 bases and J by 4 bases, with 12 bases left in between. The CDR3 sequence is CASSQQSKGNTIYF. In nucleotides, the CDR3 is TGTGCCAGCAGCCAACAGAGTAAGGGAAACACCATATATTTT.

The chain uses TRBV5-4 and TRBJ2-5, with 8 bases lining up with TRBD1. The CDR3 consists of 13 residues. With V trimmed by 4 bases and J by 2 bases, 1 base remained unmatched. Germline assignment: CDR1 SGHNT and CDR2 YYREEE (reference sequence). The CDR3 nucleotides read TGTGCCAGCAGCCGGGACAGGCAAGAGACCCAGTACTTC. This translates into CASSRDRQETQYF.

In its sample, this clone was seen once. The chain joins TRBV29-1 to TRBJ1-3, with 7 nucleotides matching TRBD1. Germline loops: CDR1 SQVTM, CDR2 ANQGSEA. The CDR3 loop spans 15 amino acids. The trim removed 7 bases at V and 1 base at J, leaving 10 bases unmatched. The CDR3 coding sequence is TGCAGCGGGAAGACAGGGCTCGGGTCTGGAAACACCATATATTTT. Its protein is CSGKTGLGSGNTIYF.

The V call is TRBV6-5, the J call TRBJ2-3, with TRBD2 identical over 10 bases. Germline V gene sequence: CDR1 MNHEY, CDR2 SVGAGI. The CDR3 runs 14 residues. V lost 5 bases to trimming and J lost 5 bases; unmatched junction nucleotides: 4. The CDR3 nucleotides are TGTGCCAGCAGTCTAGCGGGAGAGAGAGATACGCAGTATTTT. It encodes CASSLAGERDTQYF.

V is TRBV7-9 and J is TRBJ1-1, with TRBD1 matching 7 bases. Germline values: CDR1 SEHNR, CDR2 FQNEAQ (reference sequence). The V segment lost 7 bases and the J segment 1 base; nucleotides outside the gene matches: 6. This CDR3 has 14 amino acids. Written as DNA, the CDR3 is TGTGCCAGCACGGGACAGAAGAAGAACACTGAAGCTTTCTTT. This codes for CASTGQKKNTEAFF.

The chain carries TRBV7-9 and TRBJ2-7, with 13 bases fitting TRBD2. The CDR3 loop spans 15 amino acids. The junction had 3 bases not matched to a gene; V was cut back by 4 bases and J by 3 bases. The germline CDR1 and CDR2 sequences are SEHNR and FQNEAQ (reference sequence). CDR3 in DNA: TGTGCCAGCAGCTCCTGGACTAGCGGGAGCTACGAGCAGTACTTC. Protein: CASSSWTSGSYEQYF.

V usage is TRBV4-1 and J usage is TRBJ2-5, with 13 bases identical to TRBD2. The CDR3 is 17 residues long. V shed 1 base, J shed 4 bases, and the junction held 6 bases outside the gene matches. Germline CDR1 MGHRA, CDR2 YSYEKL. The CDR3 region has the DNA TGCGCCAGCAGCCAAGTACTAGCGGGAGGGTATCGAGAGACCCAGTACTTC. This translates into CASSQVLAGGYRETQYF.

The chain links TRBV7-2 to TRBJ2-7; TRBD2 matches 11 bases. V lost 1 base and J lost 7; bases outside the gene matches: 12. Germline V lookup: CDR1 SGHTA, CDR2 FQGNSA. The CDR3 spans 17 residues. The CDR3 region has the DNA TGTGCCAGCAGCTTAGGGGTTACTAGCGGGAGACTTCGGGAGCAGTACTTC. The encoded protein is CASSLGVTSGRLREQYF.

The V gene is TRBV6-6, the J gene TRBJ2-5; TRBD1 matches 8 bases. The CDR3 runs 15 residues. V shed 2 bases and J 2 bases; nucleotides not matched to a gene: 4. Germline V lookup: CDR1 MNHNY, CDR2 SVGAGI (reference sequence). CDR3 sequence reads: CASSYPGQGQETQYF. The CDR3 nucleotides are TGTGCCAGCAGTTACCCAGGACAGGGTCAAGAGACCCAGTACTTC.

V gene TRBV7-2 combines with J gene TRBJ2-2; 14 bases fit TRBD2. The CDR3 consists of 18 residues. Germline V gives CDR1 SGHTA, CDR2 FQGNSA. Germline trimming cut 2 bases from V and 4 bases from J; bases unmatched to any gene: 6. The CDR3, as DNA: TGTGCCAGCAGCTTACGGGGGACTAGCGGGAGTTTCACCGGGGAGCTGTTTTTT. Translation: CASSLRGTSGSFTGELFF.

Note on this clone: At one end the junction does not follow the germline gene, possibly because of a read error. The chain combines TRBV10-3 with TRBJ2-5, with D perhaps TRBD2 (6 bases). From germline, CDR1 is ENHRY and CDR2 SYGVKD. This CDR3 is built from 13 residues. CDR3: CASSWGGTGTQYF. The CDR3 nucleotides read TGTGCCAGCAGTTGGGGCGGGACCGGGACCCAGTACTTC.

This chain uses TRBV7-3 with TRBJ2-3, with a weak D call TRBD1 (6 bases). The CDR3 consists of 15 residues. Germline CDR1 reads SGHTA; CDR2 reads FQGTGA. Trimming stripped 1 base from V and 8 bases from J, with 16 bases between. CDR3 sequence reads: CASSLMGRGGGTQYF. Written as DNA, the CDR3 is TGTGCCAGCAGCTTAATGGGCAGGGGTGGCGGTACGCAGTATTTT.